The 25 T cell receptor beta chains below come from one sample, sequenced in a study of Graves' ophthalmopathy and Graves' hyperthyroidism. RNA transcripts yielded amplified TCR beta CDR3 regions. Amplification began with first-round RT-PCR using HTBI primers, then second-round multiplex PCR was performed. Each CDR3 protein is one row after TCRdb ran MiXCR on the multiplex PCR reads. The top ten hold roughly 45% of the sample, which has about 230,000 distinct CDR3 sequences, around 50% seen once. Input material: peripheral blood. The receptors shown here come from an adult man with Graves' ophthalmopathy.

This chain connects TRBV9 to TRBJ2-5; 7 nucleotides line up with TRBD2. Germline CDR1 reads SGDLS; CDR2 reads YYNGEE. V gave up 0 bases and J gave up 5 bases; unmatched junction bases: 7. This CDR3 region has 15 residues. The DNA for the CDR3 is TGTGCCAGCAGCGTAGGGGGCGGGGGTGGGGAGACCCAGTACTTC. This codes for CASSVGGGGGETQYF.

The CDR3: CASSYRAGELFF. CDR3 DNA: TGTGCCAGCAGTTACAGGGCCGGGGAGCTGTTTTTT. The chain links TRBV7-6 to TRBJ2-2, with a tentative D call TRBD1 (6 bases). This CDR3 has 12 residues. Looked up from germline, CDR1 is SGHVS and CDR2 is FNYEAQ. V dropped 6 bases and J dropped 6 bases, with 8 bases sitting between them.

The chain uses TRBV12-3 or TRBV12-4 and TRBJ2-3; D perhaps matches TRBD2 (5 bases). CDR3 length: 13 residues. The germline V and J ends were trimmed by 3 bases and 3 bases, with 7 bases remaining between them. The CDR3 reads CASSFRTTDTQYF. The CDR3 DNA reads TGTGCCAGCAGTTTCCGGACTACAGATACGCAGTATTTT.

This clonotype was observed many times. The V and J genes are TRBV29-1 and TRBJ1-3, with D unclear. CDR1 and CDR2 (germline): SQVTM, ANQGSEA. The CDR3 covers 11 residues. Trimming removed 2 bases at V and 1 base at J, with 0 bases between. CDR3 region: CSVESGNTIYF. The CDR3 DNA reads TGCAGCGTTGAATCTGGAAACACCATATATTTT.

This clonotype was found a few times. The CDR3, as DNA: TGTGCCAGCTCAGGCAGGGACGTAGGTATATCCTCCTACGAGCAGTACTTC. Translated: CASSGRDVGISSYEQYF. The rearrangement joins TRBV2 to TRBJ2-7; D is tentatively TRBD1 or TRBD2 (5 bases each). The CDR3 runs 17 residues. Trimming removed 8 bases from V and 0 bases from J, with 23 bases in between. Per the germline V gene, CDR1 is SNHLY and CDR2 is FYNNEI.

V usage is TRBV7-6 and J usage is TRBJ2-5; no definite D call. Germline-derived CDR1 and CDR2 are SGHVS and FNYEAQ. CDR3 length: 15 residues. V was cut by 4 bases and J by 7 bases, with 19 bases left in between. This CDR3 is CASSSLLLGDGTQYF. CDR3 nucleotides: TGTGCCAGCAGCTCCCTATTGCTGGGTGACGGGACCCAGTACTTC.

The V gene is TRBV20-1, the J gene TRBJ2-7; the match to TRBD1 covers 10 bases. V trimming: 0 bases; J trimming: 3 bases; junction bases outside the gene matches: 8. CDR1 is DFQATT and CDR2 is SNEGSKA in the germline V gene (reference sequence). The CDR3 loop spans 16 amino acids. CDR3 sequence reads: CSARDLGTGESYEQYF. The CDR3 DNA reads TGCAGTGCTAGAGATCTTGGGACAGGGGAGAGCTACGAGCAGTACTTC.

This rearrangement joins TRBV25-1 to TRBJ1-2; D unclear. The germline V gene encodes CDR1 MGHDK and CDR2 SYGVNS. The CDR3 totals 13 residues. V was pared by 7 bases and J by 8 bases, with 17 bases between. The CDR3 nucleotides are TGTGCCAGCACCCCGGACTTCCCCCTGGGCTACACCTTC. Translated: CASTPDFPLGYTF.

J is TRBJ2-3 and V is TRBV7-3; 7 bases agree with TRBD2. The CDR3 has 15 residues. CDR1 is SGHTA, CDR2 FQGTGA, per germline. Unmatched junction bases numbered 2, after V lost 2 bases and J lost 0 bases. The CDR3 is CASSLQAGSTDTQYF. The CDR3 DNA is TGTGCCAGCAGCTTACAAGCGGGAAGCACAGATACGCAGTATTTT.

This clonotype was counted only a few times. The chain is built from TRBV10-3 and TRBJ1-1; D not certain. The CDR3 consists of 14 residues. The germline gives CDR1 ENHRY, CDR2 SYGVKD. Between the trimmed V and J ends, which lost 0 bases and 1 base, there was a span of 6 bases. The CDR3 sequence: CAISESGSNTEAFF. The CDR3 bases are TGTGCCATCAGTGAGTCGGGATCGAACACTGAAGCTTTCTTT.

This chain connects TRBV7-3 to TRBJ2-3; no firm D call. This CDR3 contains 15 residues. The V end lost 5 bases, the J end lost 4 bases, and 16 bases lay between the germline ends. From germline, CDR1 is SGHTA and CDR2 FQGTGA. The CDR3 DNA follows: TGTGCCAGCAGCCCGACGGCTAGTGCGGCAGATACGCAGTATTTT. This codes for CASSPTASAADTQYF.

In DNA, the CDR3 is TGTGCCAGCAGCCCTGGGACAGGGGGAGGGAGTGAAGCTTTCTTT. Amino acids: CASSPGTGGGSEAFF. The chain joins TRBV7-2 to TRBJ1-1; 11 nucleotides line up with TRBD1. The junction had 9 bases not matched to a gene; V was cut back by 5 bases and J by 7 bases. Germline-derived CDR1 and CDR2 are SGHTA and FQGNSA. The CDR3 is 15 residues long.

This clonotype was found a few times. The chain recombines TRBV29-1 with TRBJ2-5; D gene uncertain. Germline loops: CDR1 SQVTM, CDR2 ANQGSEA. Trimming took off 2 bases at V and 2 bases at J, with 6 bases between the two ends. This CDR3 is built from 12 residues. The chain's CDR3 is CSVEPGQETQYF. The DNA of the CDR3 is TGCAGCGTTGAACCCGGACAAGAGACCCAGTACTTC. Filled out from reference TRBV29-1 and TRBJ2-5, the complete variable domain reads SAVISQKPSRDICQRGTSLTIQCQVDSQVTMMFWYRQQPGQSLTLIATANQGSEATYESGFVIDKFPISRPNLTFSTLTVSNMSPEDSSIYLCSVEPGQETQYFGPGTRLLVL.

The chain joins TRBV2 to TRBJ1-5; D may be TRBD1 (6 bases). The germline V gene has CDR1 SNHLY and CDR2 FYNNEI. The CDR3 totals 17 residues. V dropped 3 bases and J dropped 8 bases, with 23 bases sitting between them. CDR3 DNA sequence: TGTGCCAGCAGTGACCCAGTATCACAGGGTGCGAGCAAGCCCCAGCATTTT. This sequence encodes CASSDPVSQGASKPQHF.

This clonotype was found a few times. The J gene is TRBJ2-5, the V gene TRBV7-9, with TRBD1 matching over 9 bases. Trimming cost V 5 bases and J 2 bases; bases outside gene matches: 3. This CDR3 has 14 residues. The germline V gene encodes CDR1 SEHNR and CDR2 FQNEAQ (reference sequence). The CDR3: CASSQDRGQETQYF. The CDR3 DNA reads as TGTGCCAGCAGCCAAGACAGGGGGCAAGAGACCCAGTACTTC.

Turning to this clonotype: A junction end diverges from the germline sequence, so it may reflect a read error. V is TRBV10-2 and J is TRBJ1-5; TRBD1 matches at 9 bases. Germline-derived CDR1 and CDR2 are WSHSY and SAAADI. The CDR3 totals 14 residues. The DNA for the CDR3 is TGTGCCAGCAGCCAAACAGGGGGCGGTCAGCCCCAGCATTTT. Protein: CASSQTGGGQPQHF.

This clonotype showed up just a few times. This chain uses TRBV5-4 with TRBJ1-2, with D possibly matching TRBD1 (5 bases). The germline V gene encodes CDR1 SGHNT and CDR2 YYREEE (reference sequence). The ends were cut back, 1 base at V and 4 bases at J, with 14 bases in the middle. The CDR3 runs 15 residues. CDR3 sequence: CASSLLLGRAYGYTF. The CDR3 coding sequence is TGTGCCAGCAGCTTGCTACTGGGCAGGGCCTATGGCTACACCTTC.

This chain links TRBV20-1 with TRBJ2-7, with 11 bases aligning to TRBD2. The end of the DNA aligns better with TRBJ2-1, so the J call may be wrong. The CDR3 has 15 amino acids. Germline CDR1 and CDR2: DFQATT and SNEGSKA (reference sequence). Here the CDR3 DNA reads TGCAGTGGCGAAGGACTAGCGGGCGACTACAATGAGCAGTTCTTC. Translated, it gives CSGEGLAGDYNEQFF.

This clonotype was counted ten times or more. The V and J genes are TRBV7-9 and TRBJ1-6, with D tentatively TRBD1 (5 bases). Germline V gene lookup returns CDR1 SEHNR and CDR2 FQNEAQ (reference sequence). With 6 bases removed from V and 4 bases from J, the gap between germline ends came to 10 bases. This CDR3 is built from 14 residues. The CDR3 protein is CASRGTVYNSPLHF. CDR3 coding DNA: TGTGCCAGCAGGGGGACGGTGTATAATTCACCCCTCCACTTT.

This clonotype was seen more than once but under ten times. The V gene is TRBV2, the J gene TRBJ1-4; D gene unclear. Trimming took off 2 bases at V and 7 bases at J, with 14 bases between the two ends. CDR1 SNHLY and CDR2 FYNNEI come from the germline V gene. The CDR3 has 15 residues. The CDR3: CASSEMAGRGEKLFF. Written as DNA, the CDR3 is TGTGCCAGCAGTGAAATGGCAGGCCGAGGTGAAAAACTGTTTTTT. Full variable domain (outside the CDR3, taken from reference TRBV2 and TRBJ1-4): EPEVTQTPSHQVTQMGQEVILRCVPISNHLYFYWYRQILGQKVEFLVSFYNNEISEKSEIFDDQFSVERPDGSNFTLKIRSTKLEDSAMYFCASSEMAGRGEKLFFGSGTQLSVL.

This chain joins TRBV7-3 and TRBJ1-1, with a weak D call TRBD1 (5 bases). The CDR3 is 15 residues long. V shed 6 bases and J shed 7 bases, with 21 bases lying between them. CDR1 is SGHTA and CDR2 is FQGTGA in the germline V gene. The CDR3 DNA reads as TGTGCCAGCAGGGTCCGGCAGTCCCCGGACATTGAAGCTTTCTTT. This translates into CASRVRQSPDIEAFF.

DNA for the CDR3: TGCGCCAGCAGCTTCACAGGGGGTTTCTCTGGAAACACCATATATTTT. It encodes CASSFTGGFSGNTIYF. J is TRBJ1-3 and V is TRBV5-1; 8 nucleotides line up with TRBD1. The V gene end was trimmed by 2 bases and the J gene end by 0 bases; junction bases not matched to a gene: 4. This CDR3 spans 16 amino acids. CDR1 is SGHRS, CDR2 YFSETQ, per germline.

The chain recombines TRBV12-3 or TRBV12-4 with TRBJ1-6, with a weak D call TRBD1 (5 bases). CDR3 size: 15 residues. V lost 6 bases and J 7 bases, leaving 16 bases between the germline ends. CDR3 nucleotides: TGTGCCAGCAGCCTCAACCCCGGGGCCAATTCACCCCTCCACTTT. Its translation is CASSLNPGANSPLHF.

The chain carries TRBV20-1 and TRBJ2-5; 12 bases match TRBD2. This CDR3 has 18 amino acids. Germline lookup yields CDR1 DFQATT and CDR2 SNEGSKA (reference sequence). V trimming: 1 base; J trimming: 0 bases; junction bases outside the gene matches: 9. The CDR3 spells CSARGVLAGGLYQETQYF. CDR3 sequence (DNA): TGCAGTGCTAGAGGAGTACTAGCGGGGGGCCTGTACCAAGAGACCCAGTACTTC.

This chain uses TRBV10-1 with TRBJ1-1; D may be TRBD1 (6 bases). Looked up from germline, CDR1 is WNHNN and CDR2 is SYGVQD (reference sequence). Trimming removed 2 bases at V and 10 bases at J, with 11 bases between. The CDR3 spans 12 residues. CDR3 region: CASSERRGRAFF. CDR3 sequence (DNA): TGCGCCAGCAGTGAGCGTAGGGGGAGAGCTTTCTTT.